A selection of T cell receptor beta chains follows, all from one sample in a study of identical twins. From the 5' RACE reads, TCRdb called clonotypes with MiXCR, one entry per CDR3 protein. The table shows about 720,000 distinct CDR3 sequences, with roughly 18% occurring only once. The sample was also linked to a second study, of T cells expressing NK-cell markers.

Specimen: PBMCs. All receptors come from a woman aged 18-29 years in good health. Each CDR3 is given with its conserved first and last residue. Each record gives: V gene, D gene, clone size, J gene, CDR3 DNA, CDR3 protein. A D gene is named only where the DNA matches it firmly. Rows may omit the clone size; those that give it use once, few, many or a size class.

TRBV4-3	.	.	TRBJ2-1	TGCGCCAGCAGCCAAGATGCGCAAGGCTCCTACAATGAGCAGTTCTTC	CASSQDAQGSYNEQFF
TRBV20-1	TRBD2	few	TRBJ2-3	TGCAGTGCTATTAAGCGGGGGGGCACAGATACGCAGTATTTT	CSAIKRGGTDTQYF
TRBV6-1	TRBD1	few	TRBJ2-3	TGTGCCAGCACAAATTCCTACGGGACAGGGGATAGAGAAGATACGCAGTATTTT	CASTNSYGTGDREDTQYF
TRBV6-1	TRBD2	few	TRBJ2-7	TGTGCCAGCAGCTCCCCGGGACTAGTCTCGAGTCAGCAGTACTTC	CASSSPGLVSSQQYF
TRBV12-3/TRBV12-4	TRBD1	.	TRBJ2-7	TGTGCCAGCAGTGATGTAGGGGGCGGTTGGGAGCAGTACTTC	CASSDVGGGWEQYF
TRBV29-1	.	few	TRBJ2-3	TGCAGCGCTATAATTCGGGCCCCCCGGGGGAGAGATACGCAGTATTTT	CSAIIRAPRGRDTQYF
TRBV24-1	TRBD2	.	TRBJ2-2	TGTGCCACCAGTGATTCCCTGCTAGCGGGAGGTACCGGGGAGCTGTTTTTT	CATSDSLLAGGTGELFF
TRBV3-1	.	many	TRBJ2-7	TGTGCCAGCAGCCAAGACAGTTACGAGCAGTACTTC	CASSQDSYEQYF
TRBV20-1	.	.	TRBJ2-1	TGCAGTACCCTGCCCGGACTACAAAATGAGCAGTTCTTC	CSTLPGLQNEQFF
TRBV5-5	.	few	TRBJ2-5	TGTGCCAGCAGCGGCGTATCTGTAGAGACCCAGTACTTC	CASSGVSVETQYF
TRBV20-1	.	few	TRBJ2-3	TGCAGTGCCGGGGGACGAAACGCAGATACGCAGTATTTT	CSAGGRNADTQYF
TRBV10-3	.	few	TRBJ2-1	TGTGCCATCGGATTGACTGGCCATGAGCAGTTCTTC	CAIGLTGHEQFF
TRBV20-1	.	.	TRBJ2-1	TGCAGTGCTAGTAAGAGATTCAATGAGCAGTTCTTC	CSASKRFNEQFF
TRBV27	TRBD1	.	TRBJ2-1	TGTGCCAGCAGTTTGCACAGGGGATACAATGAGCAGTTCTTC	CASSLHRGYNEQFF
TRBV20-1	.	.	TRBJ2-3	TGCAGTGCTAGTGAGGGGGGCCCGCCAGATACGCAGTATTTT	CSASEGGPPDTQYF
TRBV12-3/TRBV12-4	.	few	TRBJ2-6	TGTGCCAGCAGTCCGTTGAGGAGTGCCAACGTCCTGACTTTC	CASSPLRSANVLTF
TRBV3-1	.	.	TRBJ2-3	TGTGCCAGCAGCCAAGATAGCAAAGATACGCAGTATTTT	CASSQDSKDTQYF
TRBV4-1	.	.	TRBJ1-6	TGCGCCAGCAGCCAAGATGTTACCTACTCCCTCCACTTT	CASSQDVTYSLHF
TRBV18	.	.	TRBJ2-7	TGTGCCAGCTCCCTACAATGGGACCGACGCTACGAGCAGTACTTC	CASSLQWDRRYEQYF
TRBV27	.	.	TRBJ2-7	TGTGCCAGCAGTTTACTCGGGCCTCTGGGTTCCTACGAGCAGTACTTC	CASSLLGPLGSYEQYF
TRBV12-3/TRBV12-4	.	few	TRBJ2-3	TGTGCCATACAAAGGCACACAGATACGCAGTATTTT	CAIQRHTDTQYF